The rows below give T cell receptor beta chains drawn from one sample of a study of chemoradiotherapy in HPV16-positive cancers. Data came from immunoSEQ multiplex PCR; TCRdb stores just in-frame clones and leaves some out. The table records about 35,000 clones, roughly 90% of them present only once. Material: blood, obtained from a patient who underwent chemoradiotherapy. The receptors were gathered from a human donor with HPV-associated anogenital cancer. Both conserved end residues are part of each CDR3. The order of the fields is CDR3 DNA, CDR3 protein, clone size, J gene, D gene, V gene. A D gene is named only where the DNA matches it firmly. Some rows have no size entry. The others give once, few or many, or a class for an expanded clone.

TGTGCCAGCAGCCCCAGGGGGGTAGAAGAGACCCAGTACTTC	CASSPRGVEETQYF	.	TRBJ2-5	.	TRBV7-9
TGTGCCAGCTCACGATATCAGAGCGGGGGGGCTGCAGATACGCAGTATTTT	CASSRYQSGGAADTQYF	.	TRBJ2-3	TRBD2	TRBV18
TGTGCCAGTAGGGTATACACCGGGGAGCTGTTTTTT	CASRVYTGELFF	.	TRBJ2-2	.	TRBV19
TGTGCTAGCACCCCCCGAGTAGCGGATTACACCGGGGAGCTGTTTTTT	CASTPRVADYTGELFF	.	TRBJ2-2	.	TRBV7-7
TGCGCCAGCAGCCAAGACGGACTAGCGGGGACTGAGCAGTTCTTC	CASSQDGLAGTEQFF	.	TRBJ2-1	TRBD2	TRBV4-3
TGTGCCAGCAGCTTAGTTCCGCCCCCGACTCGAGAGACCCAGTACTTC	CASSLVPPPTRETQYF	.	TRBJ2-5	.	TRBV7-6
TGTGCCAGCAGCCCCCGTGCGGGGGGCGAAGAGACCCAGTACTTC	CASSPRAGGEETQYF	once	TRBJ2-5	TRBD2	TRBV9
TGTGCCAGTAGTCCGGAAGACAGGGGGCTTGGCTATGGCTACACCTTC	CASSPEDRGLGYGYTF	.	TRBJ1-2	TRBD1	TRBV19
TGTGCCAGCAGCTTAAGGGGGCATTGGGTGAACTTGAAGACCCAGTACTTC	CASSLRGHWVNLKTQYF	.	TRBJ2-5	TRBD1	TRBV5-6
TGTGCCAGCAGCTTAGGACAGACAACTAATGAAAAACTGTTTTTT	CASSLGQTTNEKLFF	.	TRBJ1-4	.	TRBV7-9
TGTGCCTGGAGTCGTGCCGGGAGTTTAGCCAAAAACATTCAGTACTTC	CAWSRAGSLAKNIQYF	.	TRBJ2-4	.	TRBV30
TGTGCCAGCAGTTTGTTGGGTCCGCCGGAGACCCAGTACTTC	CASSLLGPPETQYF	once	TRBJ2-5	.	TRBV28
TGTGCCAGCCGGGACAGGGGAGCCTCCTACGAGCAGTACTTC	CASRDRGASYEQYF	.	TRBJ2-7	TRBD1	TRBV5-6
TGTGCCAGTAGTAACAGGGGATACCAGCCCCAGCATTTT	CASSNRGYQPQHF	few	TRBJ1-5	TRBD1	TRBV19
TGTGCCATCAGTGAGTCGTATGTCGGAACCTATGGCTACACCTTC	CAISESYVGTYGYTF	.	TRBJ1-2	.	TRBV10-3
TGTGCCAGCAGCCAGGAGACTAGCGGGAGCTACGAGCAGTACTTC	CASSQETSGSYEQYF	.	TRBJ2-7	TRBD2	TRBV4-2
TGTGCCAGCAGCTTGTTCAGAGGCTCTCAGGGAGGAGTAAAACTGTTTTTT	CASSLFRGSQGGVKLFF	.	TRBJ1-4	.	TRBV11-2
TGCGCCAGCAGCTTGGTCTCGGCAGCTAACACTGAAGCTTTCTTT	CASSLVSAANTEAFF	once	TRBJ1-1	.	TRBV5-1
TGTGCCATCACTGCTGGAACAGCGGGGAACAATGAGCAGTTCTTC	CAITAGTAGNNEQFF	.	TRBJ2-1	TRBD2	TRBV19
TGTGCCAGCAGCCTCCCGCTAGCGGGGGGGGACAATGAGCAGTTCTTC	CASSLPLAGGDNEQFF	.	TRBJ2-1	TRBD2	TRBV9
TGTGCCAGTAGTATGGCCCAGGGGGCTTTCATAAGAACTGAAGCTTTCTTT	CASSMAQGAFIRTEAFF	once	TRBJ1-1	TRBD1	TRBV19
TGTGCCAGCAGTTTATGGTGGTATGGAGGGGGCCTCAACGAGCAGTACTTC	CASSLWWYGGGLNEQYF	.	TRBJ2-7	.	TRBV28
TGCGCCAGCAGCCCCACTAGCGGGGGGTTCCTTCGAGAAAACATTCAGTACTTC	CASSPTSGGFLRENIQYF	once	TRBJ2-4	TRBD2	TRBV4-1
TGTGCCAGCAGCATCCTCAGGGGCAGGACTCTCTACGAGCAGTACTTC	CASSILRGRTLYEQYF	.	TRBJ2-7	.	TRBV11-3
TGCGCCAGCAGCTTTAGCGGGGCCTCCTACGAGCAGTACTTC	CASSFSGASYEQYF	.	TRBJ2-7	TRBD2	TRBV5-1
TGTGCCAGCAGCCACACAACAGGGGTCTATGGCTACACCTTC	CASSHTTGVYGYTF	once	TRBJ1-2	TRBD1	TRBV7-9
TGTGCCAGCAGCCTCCCCCGGGACACTCGCGTTAACTATGGCTACACCTTC	CASSLPRDTRVNYGYTF	few	TRBJ1-2	.	TRBV7-9
TGTGCCAGAAGCCACACAGGAGGGGGGGCCGGGGAGCTGTTTTTT	CARSHTGGGAGELFF	.	TRBJ2-2	.	TRBV5-3
TGCAGTGCTCTCAGGGGTCCCCTCCACTTT	CSALRGPLHF	.	TRBJ1-6	.	TRBV20-1
TGTGCCAGCAGCTTGAAAGGGACAGAGACCCAGTACTTC	CASSLKGTETQYF	.	TRBJ2-5	.	TRBV5-6
TGTGCCTGGAGTCGAGGGGGCACCTACGAGCAGTACTTC	CAWSRGGTYEQYF	.	TRBJ2-7	TRBD1	TRBV30
TGTGCCAGCAGCTTATTCAGGGACGCCTTAGTATCTGGGGCCAACGTCCTGACTTTC	CASSLFRDALVSGANVLTF	.	TRBJ2-6	.	TRBV7-2
TGTGCCAGCAGCTTAGGGATGGGACCGAACACTGAAGCTTTCTTT	CASSLGMGPNTEAFF	.	TRBJ1-1	.	TRBV7-6
TGCGCCAGCAGTGAAGGCAGCTCTGGGGCCAACGTCCTGACTTTC	CASSEGSSGANVLTF	.	TRBJ2-6	.	TRBV5-1
TGTGCCACCGTGGGAGGGGGCTTACCCTACGAGCAGTACTTC	CATVGGGLPYEQYF	.	TRBJ2-7	.	TRBV6-4
TGTGCCATCCTCCTCTCGATGGGGGGGCCCGGGGAGCTGTTTTTT	CAILLSMGGPGELFF	.	TRBJ2-2	.	TRBV2
TGTGCCAGCAGACGACAGGGCAGGCCCCTGGACACCGGGGAGCTGTTTTTT	CASRRQGRPLDTGELFF	.	TRBJ2-2	TRBD1	TRBV9
TGTGCCATCAGTACTGACGCAGATACGCAGTATTTT	CAISTDADTQYF	.	TRBJ2-3	.	TRBV10-3
TGCGCCAGCAGCTATACTAGGGGGCAAAATGAAAAACTGTTTTTT	CASSYTRGQNEKLFF	.	TRBJ1-4	TRBD1	TRBV5-1
TGTGCTAGTGGTTTGTTCCGGACTAGCTCCTACAATGAGCAGTTCTTC	CASGLFRTSSYNEQFF	.	TRBJ2-1	TRBD2	TRBV12-5
TGTGCCAGCAGTTACTCCGGAGAAACCTCTGGAAACACCATATATTTT	CASSYSGETSGNTIYF	few	TRBJ1-3	.	TRBV6-5
TGTGCCAGCAGCCAACTAGCGGGGCGCTACGAGCAGTACTTC	CASSQLAGRYEQYF	.	TRBJ2-7	TRBD2	TRBV6-5
TGCGCCAGCCAGAGTGGACAGTTC	CASQSGQF	.	TRBJ2-7	.	TRBV23-1
TGTGCCAGCAGCGTAGGTCAGGGCGGGCTTAATGAGCAGTTCTTC	CASSVGQGGLNEQFF	.	TRBJ2-1	.	TRBV9
TGTGCCACCGGCCAGGCCGCTGGGGCCAACGTCCTGACTTTC	CATGQAAGANVLTF	.	TRBJ2-6	.	TRBV15
TGTGCCAGCAGCTCCTACGGACAACCTGAAAAACTGTTTTTT	CASSSYGQPEKLFF	.	TRBJ1-4	.	TRBV6-6
TGCGCCAGCAGTCGGACTAGCGGGGGCCTCCTAACCGGGGAGCTGTTTTTT	CASSRTSGGLLTGELFF	.	TRBJ2-2	TRBD2	TRBV4-3
TGTGCCAGTAGTATTCACGAGACGCCTGGAAACACCATATATTTT	CASSIHETPGNTIYF	.	TRBJ1-3	.	TRBV19
TGTGCCAGCAGCCAAGCCTGGGACAGAAACTACGAGCAGTACTTC	CASSQAWDRNYEQYF	.	TRBJ2-7	TRBD1	TRBV14
TGTGCCAGCAGCAAAAGGACTAGCGGGGGGGAGACCCAGTACTTC	CASSKRTSGGETQYF	.	TRBJ2-5	TRBD2	TRBV11-2
TGTGCCAGCAGTGACTCCATCGGGGGCACAGATACGCAGTATTTT	CASSDSIGGTDTQYF	.	TRBJ2-3	.	TRBV6-4
TGTGCCAGCGGGGACAGCTACGAGCAGTACTTC	CASGDSYEQYF	.	TRBJ2-7	TRBD1	TRBV25-1
TGTGCCACCACCCCTGTACTGAGGACTAACTATGGCTACACCTTC	CATTPVLRTNYGYTF	.	TRBJ1-2	.	TRBV19
TGTGCCAGCAGCTCATATAACACAGATACGCAGTATTTT	CASSSYNTDTQYF	.	TRBJ2-3	.	TRBV7-9
TGTGCCACCAGCAGAGGCAGCGCAGGGTCCACTGAAGCTTTCTTT	CATSRGSAGSTEAFF	.	TRBJ1-1	.	TRBV15
TGCGCCAGCAGGCGAGTAGCTCAGGGGGCAGAGACCCAGTACTTC	CASRRVAQGAETQYF	.	TRBJ2-5	TRBD1	TRBV5-1
TGTGCCAGCAGCCAAGGTCACGACGCAGATACGCAGTATTTT	CASSQGHDADTQYF	.	TRBJ2-3	.	TRBV4-2